A selection of T cell receptor beta chains follows, all from one sample in a study of blood T cell dynamics during melanoma immunotherapy. The repertoire was sequenced with immunoSEQ multiplex PCR; TCRdb's copy has only in-frame clones and lacks some. There are 4,500 to 6,000 clones in the sample; 85% to 90% occur only once, and 30% lies in the top ten. Here the sequenced sample was blood, taken from a patient treated with checkpoint blockade. These receptors were taken from a human donor with melanoma. CDR3s include the opening cysteine and the closing phenylalanine or tryptophan. Fields, in order: J gene, clone size, D gene, V gene, CDR3 protein, CDR3 DNA. A D gene is named only where the DNA matches it firmly. A clone size is listed for some rows: how often the clone was seen (once, few, many), or a class if it is expanded.

TRBJ2-7	NA	NA	TRBV6-6	CASSYSGRGIGDEQYF	TGTGCCAGCAGTTACTCTGGCAGGGGAATTGGGGACGAGCAGTACTTC
TRBJ2-2	NA	TRBD2	TRBV6-4	CASSREVDTGELFF	TGTGCCAGCAGCCGGGAGGTAGACACCGGGGAGCTGTTTTTT
TRBJ1-2	NA	TRBD1	TRBV19	CASRNDRGGGYTF	TGTGCCAGTAGGAATGACAGGGGCGGAGGCTACACCTTC
TRBJ2-1	NA	NA	TRBV19	CASSIGLKQFF	TGTGCCAGTAGTATAGGACTAAAGCAGTTCTTC
TRBJ1-1	NA	NA	TRBV30	CAWSTGHYTEAFF	TGTGCCTGGAGTACCGGACACTACACTGAAGCTTTCTTT
TRBJ2-7	NA	NA	TRBV14	CASSKARTTPSYEQYF	TGTGCCAGCAGCAAAGCTAGGACAACTCCCTCCTACGAGCAGTACTTC
TRBJ2-1	NA	TRBD2	TRBV5-1	CASSPLLAGGSNEQFF	TGCGCCAGCAGCCCCCTACTAGCGGGAGGGAGCAATGAGCAGTTCTTC
TRBJ1-3	NA	NA	TRBV6-8	CALFSGNTIYF	TGTGCCCTATTCTCTGGAAACACCATATATTTT
TRBJ2-7	NA	TRBD2	TRBV2	CASSEGTSGYSYEQYF	TGTGCCAGCAGTGAAGGGACTAGCGGGTACTCCTACGAGCAGTACTTC
TRBJ2-5	NA	NA	TRBV11-3	CASSLGGGEETQYF	TGTGCCAGCAGCTTAGGTGGGGGAGAGGAGACCCAGTACTTC
TRBJ1-5	NA	NA	TRBV10-2	CASSEMGGMDQPQHF	TGCGCCAGCAGTGAGATGGGGGGTATGGATCAGCCCCAGCATTTT
TRBJ2-3	once	TRBD2	TRBV12-5	CASGLLSGTSSRQYF	TGTGCTAGTGGTTTATTGAGCGGGACCAGTTCGAGGCAGTATTTT
TRBJ2-1	NA	TRBD2	TRBV5-5	CASSLGGLAGEQFF	TGTGCCAGCAGCTTGGGGGGACTAGCGGGAGAGCAGTTCTTC
TRBJ2-7	few	NA	TRBV7-2	CASSLALFREQYF	TGTGCCAGCAGCTTAGCCCTATTCAGAGAGCAGTACTTC
TRBJ2-2	NA	NA	TRBV6-1	CASNPDRNTGELFF	TGTGCCAGCAACCCTGACAGAAACACCGGGGAGCTGTTTTTT
TRBJ2-5	once	TRBD2	TRBV19	CASTTQGTSGSETQYF	TGTGCCAGTACCACCCAAGGGACTAGCGGGAGTGAGACCCAGTACTTC
TRBJ1-5	NA	NA	TRBV4-2	CASSPNFNQPQHF	TGTGCCAGCAGCCCCAATTTCAATCAGCCCCAGCATTTT
TRBJ1-4	NA	NA	TRBV7-3	CASSSPNPNEKLFF	TGTGCCAGCAGCTCCCCCAACCCCAATGAAAAACTGTTTTTT
TRBJ1-5	NA	NA	TRBV21-1	CASSKARGGDSNQPQHF	TGTGCCAGCAGCAAAGCTAGGGGGGGGGATAGCAATCAGCCCCAGCATTTT
TRBJ2-7	NA	TRBD2	TRBV11-2	CASSLGGTGGYEQYF	TGTGCCAGCAGCTTAGGAGGGACGGGAGGATACGAGCAGTACTTC
TRBJ2-7	NA	NA	TRBV19	CASNSPGVADEQYF	TGTGCCAGTAACTCCCCGGGAGTCGCGGATGAGCAGTACTTC
TRBJ1-1	NA	NA	TRBV27	CASSYDYGQVYNMNTEAFF	TGTGCCAGCAGTTATGATTACGGGCAGGTCTACAACATGAACACTGAAGCTTTCTTT
TRBJ1-5	NA	TRBD1	TRBV5-6	CASSTGQGGQPQHF	TGTGCCAGCAGCACCGGACAGGGTGGCCAGCCCCAGCATTTT
TRBJ2-7	NA	NA	TRBV19	CASRLRDTSSYEQYF	TGTGCCAGCAGGCTCCGGGACACCAGTTCCTACGAGCAGTACTTC
TRBJ1-2	NA	NA	TRBV29-1	CSVASGVGYTF	TGCAGCGTAGCGTCAGGGGTGGGCTACACCTTC
TRBJ2-7	NA	NA	TRBV11-3	CASSPRYGRPSSYEQYF	TGTGCCAGCAGCCCCCGGTACGGGCGACCCAGCTCCTACGAGCAGTACTTC
TRBJ2-7	NA	TRBD2	TRBV7-2	CASSSRTSQQYF	TGTGCCAGCAGCTCCAGGACTAGCCAGCAGTACTTC
TRBJ2-3	NA	NA	TRBV7-3	CASSFGAASTDTQYF	TGTGCCAGCAGCTTCGGGGCGGCTAGCACAGATACGCAGTATTTT
TRBJ1-5	NA	TRBD1	TRBV30	CAWTGQGAYQPQHF	TGTGCCTGGACTGGACAGGGGGCATATCAGCCCCAGCATTTT
TRBJ2-1	NA	NA	TRBV7-2	CASSFRTRGGNEQFF	TGTGCCAGCAGCTTTAGGACTAGGGGGGGGAATGAGCAGTTCTTC
TRBJ2-1	NA	NA	TRBV29-1	CSQYTSSYNEQFF	TGCAGCCAGTACACGAGCTCCTACAATGAGCAGTTCTTC
TRBJ2-1	NA	NA	TRBV27	CASSARLGYNEQFF	TGTGCCAGCAGCGCACGCCTAGGGTACAATGAGCAGTTCTTC
TRBJ2-7	once	TRBD2	TRBV30	CASDSGTSAYEQYF	TGTGCCTCCGATTCCGGGACTAGCGCCTACGAGCAGTACTTC
TRBJ1-1	NA	NA	TRBV13	CASSPSPFDTEAFF	TGTGCCAGCAGCCCGTCTCCCTTCGACACTGAAGCTTTCTTT
TRBJ1-1	NA	TRBD1	TRBV5-6	CASSLGRDRDAFF	TGTGCCAGCAGCTTGGGGCGGGACAGGGATGCTTTCTTT
TRBJ1-2	NA	TRBD1	TRBV5-4	CASSSRDSNYGYTF	TGTGCCAGCAGCTCCCGGGACAGTAACTATGGCTACACCTTC
TRBJ1-1	NA	NA	TRBV5-8	CASSRGHTNTEAFF	TGTGCCAGCAGCAGGGGACATACCAACACTGAAGCTTTCTTT
TRBJ1-5	NA	NA	TRBV6-1	CASSERMGNQPQHF	TGTGCCAGCAGTGAAAGGATGGGCAATCAGCCCCAGCATTTT
TRBJ1-4	NA	NA	TRBV6-6	CASSSYQAGRLEKLFF	TGTGCCAGCAGTTCCTACCAGGCGGGGCGTCTGGAAAAACTGTTTTTT
TRBJ2-1	NA	NA	TRBV12-5	CASGPSTRNEQFF	TGTGCTAGTGGTCCCTCGACTAGGAACGAGCAGTTCTTC
TRBJ2-1	NA	NA	TRBV29-1	CSVKRTYNEQFF	TGCAGCGTTAAGCGGACGTACAATGAGCAGTTCTTC
TRBJ2-1	NA	TRBD2	TRBV19	CASSISGGSVRAYNEQFF	TGTGCCAGTAGTATCTCGGGCGGGAGTGTTCGGGCGTACAATGAGCAGTTCTTC
TRBJ1-5	NA	NA	TRBV7-9	CASSLEGQPQHF	TGTGCCAGCAGCTTAGAGGGTCAGCCCCAGCATTTT
TRBJ2-1	NA	NA	TRBV30	CAWSALSPYNEQFF	TGTGCCTGGAGTGCCCTTTCACCCTACAATGAGCAGTTCTTC
TRBJ2-7	NA	TRBD2	TRBV30	CAWSRWTSDSYEQYF	TGTGCCTGGAGCCGCTGGACTAGCGACTCCTACGAGCAGTACTTC
TRBJ2-5	NA	NA	TRBV16	CASIPPGEETQYF	TGTGCCAGCATCCCTCCGGGGGAAGAGACCCAGTACTTC
TRBJ1-1	NA	NA	TRBV30	CAWSSDSPQAFF	TGTGCCTGGAGTTCCGACTCACCACAAGCTTTCTTT
TRBJ2-6	NA	NA	TRBV7-3	CASSPGDLPLTF	TGTGCCAGCAGCCCCGGGGACCTTCCCCTGACTTTC
TRBJ1-4	once	NA	TRBV9	CASSVGQGGEKLFF	TGTGCCAGCAGCGTAGGCCAGGGAGGTGAAAAACTGTTTTTT
TRBJ1-1	NA	NA	TRBV11-3	CASSQGRNTEAFF	TGTGCCAGCAGCCAGGGACGAAACACTGAAGCTTTCTTT
TRBJ2-5	NA	NA	TRBV15	CATSRVDPLIETQYF	TGTGCCACCAGCAGAGTTGACCCCTTGATCGAGACCCAGTACTTC